This T cell receptor (beta chain) was sequenced during a study of T cell responses to AZD1222 COVID-19 vaccine. Whole-study findings and limits: The donors showed a predominance of white British ancestry and of females, with possible underestimation of clonal diversity. Only five to seven AZD1222 recipients were seropositive at baseline.

Germline trimming cut 7 bases from V and 3 bases from J; bases unmatched to any gene: 3. There are 13 residues in the CDR3. CDR1 and CDR2 from the germline V gene are MDHEN and SYDVKM. Of note for this clone: The antigen remains unidentified.

Generated by immunoSEQ multiplex PCR, the TCRdb table keeps only in-frame clones and is missing some. The sample includes about 120,000 clones, more than 80% of them seen just once. This receptor was taken from an adult who received the MenACWY meningococcal vaccine as a control. The sample here was peripheral blood, taken 28 days after the second dose of the MenACWY control vaccine. The chain joins TRBV28 to TRBJ2-3; TRBD1 matches 8 bases. The CDR3 DNA reads TGTGCCAGCAAGGACAGGGTGACAGATACGCAGTATTTT. It encodes CASKDRVTDTQYF.